This T cell receptor beta chain was recorded in a study of response to subunit inactivated influenza vaccine. This CDR3 is built from 14 residues. V lost 0 bases and J lost 5, with 13 bases in between. CDR1 GTSNPN and CDR2 SVGIG come from the germline V gene (reference sequence). This clonotype has ten or more counts. Antigen: not known. Broader study findings: After each seasonal influenza vaccination, few new T cells are recruited, the authors suggested.

TCRdb re-derived calls from the RT-PCR reads in MiXCR, one entry per CDR3 protein. The sample holds 280,000 or so distinct CDR3 sequences, 20% to 25% seen once. The rearrangement joins TRBV30 to TRBJ1-1; D may be TRBD1 (5 bases). This TCR was sampled from a man aged 50 to 69 who received an inactivated influenza vaccine. This specimen was PBMCs from blood, taken approximately 22 months after vaccination. CDR3: CAWSVWGEGTEAFF. The DNA of the CDR3 is TGTGCCTGGAGTGTATGGGGGGAGGGGACTGAAGCTTTCTTT.